This TCR beta chain is from a study of OX40 agonist ivuxolimab in advanced cancers. Study-wide context: Ivuxolimab, which targeted the costimulatory receptor OX40 (CD134), was an agonistic, fully human IgG2 monoclonal antibody. In the dose-escalation cohort, nearly 85% of patients were male, and the mean age was roughly 60 years with a range of 23 to 79. Patients were allowed to have had prior anti-PD-1, anti-PD-L1 or anti-CTLA-4 therapy, and approximately 40% of the dose-escalation patients had previously received checkpoint inhibitors. The paper covers the monotherapy dose-escalation part of the phase I ivuxolimab trial, which included N ≈ 50 patients. Among the 50 to 55 dose-escalation patients, some 19 had hepatocellular carcinoma, about 15 melanoma, 9 renal cell carcinoma and 9 head and neck cancer. The purpose of peripheral TCRbeta sequencing was to test whether ivuxolimab changed TCR sequence diversity and led to clonal T-cell expansion. Three dose-escalation patients achieved partial responses, one with hepatocellular carcinoma and two with cutaneous melanoma. Intravenous ivuxolimab was administered to patients every 2 weeks at six dose levels: 0.01, 0.1, 0.3, 1.5, 3 and 10 mg/kg. The paper as a whole reports these results and caveats: At doses of 0.1 to 3.0 mg/kg, clonal expansion of both CD4+ and CD8+ blood T cells was observed from baseline to week 6. Which antigens the clonally expanded peripheral T cells were specific for was not determined. Low levels of normalized T-cell clonal expansion were also seen in some patients who did not respond. In the 0.1-3.0 mg/kg groups, partial responders were among the patients with the lowest normalized peripheral clonal expansion, particularly in CD8+ T cells. After ivuxolimab, CD8+ T cells had more expanded clones than CD4+ T cells on average.

To sequence the TCRbeta CDR3 region, genomic DNA was isolated from the sorted cells. TCRbeta CDR3 regions were sequenced using the immunoSEQ Assay. In TCRdb, the immuneACCESS table is reduced to in-frame sequences with V and J assigned. These tables do not hold every clone; where another copy was compared, an unresolved V gene accounts for under half, and the others remain unexplained. The sample records tens of thousands of clones, approximately 91% of which are singletons. Jointly, the top ten make up 3.5% to 4% of the sample. In the case of this clone: What antigen it recognizes has not been identified. Base qualities were left out, and no much larger clone turns up one base away.

The trial excluded patients who had a history of autoimmune disease or were on systemic immunosuppression. Peripheral blood for TCR sequencing was collected from all dose cohorts at baseline, on cycle 4 day 1, and on cycle 7 day 1. The samples were drawn from a first-in-human, open-label, multicenter phase I dose-escalation trial of ivuxolimab. Adults with locally advanced or metastatic head and neck squamous cell, hepatocellular, melanoma or renal cell carcinoma were enrolled in the trial. Before TCR sequencing, CD4+ T cells and CD8+ T cells were sorted from peripheral blood as separate populations. The receptor's source is an adult with an advanced solid tumor such as melanoma, head and neck, liver or kidney cancer. This specimen was CD4+ or CD8+ T cells sorted from blood, taken in a trial of the OX40 agonist ivuxolimab.

CDR3 loop: CASSPLAGDQETQYF. The DNA sequence is as follows: TGTGCCAGCAGTCCCCTGGCGGGAGATCAAGAGACCCAGTACTTC. The sequence links TRBV6-6 to TRBJ2-5; a stretch of 7 junction bases matches TRBD2. Counted from cysteine to phenylalanine, this CDR3 has 15 amino acids. The entry retains the CDR3 DNA only, 45 bases that are in frame from base 1. The germline V and J ends show losses of 5 bases and 2 bases respectively, and no gene match explains 8 bases of the junction. Taken from the germline V gene (reference sequence), the CDR1 and CDR2 loops are MNHNY and SVGAGI.